What follows are 18 T cell receptor beta chains derived from one specimen sequenced in a study of CD8+ T cells in alopecia areata (dated by TCRdb to between 2018 and 2020). Library preparation was by the immunoSEQ multiplex PCR assay. RNA was extracted from all samples and reverse transcribed into cDNA as template for TCR sequencing. TCRdb provides this immuneACCESS table in a form limited to in-frame rearrangements. Some clones are lacking; in checked studies, under half of them reflect an unresolved V gene, and why the rest are absent is not known. The table for this sample lists approximately 150,000 clones; about three fifths of them were counted only once. Less than 5% of the sample lies in the top ten. Sequencing input: CD4+ T cells sorted from blood. These receptors were taken from a human donor in good health.

The rearrangement uses TRBV29-1 and TRBJ2-3, with 9 positions matching TRBD2. V was clipped by 6 bases and J by 6 bases; unmatched bases: 4. The CDR3 sequence is 12 residues long. Germline assignment: CDR1 SQVTM and CDR2 ANQGSEA. CDR3 in amino acids: CSVSSGADTQYF. The DNA of the CDR3 is TGCAGCGTCTCTAGCGGGGCCGATACGCAGTATTTT.

The table lists this clone with a few counts. The CDR3 protein is CAWSGGQGNQPQHF. CDR3 in DNA: TGTGCCTGGAGTGGGGGACAGGGAAATCAGCCCCAGCATTTT. The V gene is TRBV30, the J gene TRBJ1-5, with TRBD1 identical over 9 bases. After removal of 1 base from V and 4 bases from J, the junction contained 2 bases not matched to a gene. In germline, CDR1 is GTSNPN, CDR2 SVGIG (reference sequence). This CDR3 region has 14 residues.

The chain joins TRBV6-5 to TRBJ2-6, with D unclear. Germline V lookup: CDR1 MNHEY, CDR2 SVGAGI. The CDR3 spans 15 residues. V was trimmed by 4 bases and J by 4 bases, leaving 11 bases between them. CDR3: CASSFGLSGANVLTF. In DNA, the CDR3 is TGTGCCAGCAGTTTTGGGTTGTCCGGGGCCAACGTCCTGACTTTC.

This clone was counted a few times. CDR3 sequence: CASSSRDGTGELFF. The CDR3 DNA is TGTGCCAGCAGCAGCAGAGACGGGACCGGGGAGCTGTTTTTT. The J gene is TRBJ2-2, the V gene TRBV14, with unresolved D. The CDR3 extends over 14 amino acids. Germline CDR1 is SGHDN and CDR2 is FVKESK. V lost 5 bases and J 5 bases, leaving 12 bases between the germline ends.

The J gene is TRBJ2-5, the V gene TRBV23-1; D perhaps matches TRBD1 (6 bases). TRBV23-1 is flagged as an ORF with uncertain function. With 8 bases removed from V and 0 bases from J, the gap between germline ends came to 13 bases. This CDR3 region has 14 residues. CDR3 amino acids: CASPTRDNQETQYF. The CDR3 DNA reads TGCGCCAGCCCTACCCGGGACAACCAAGAGACCCAGTACTTC.

There are a few counts of this clone. This rearrangement joins TRBV30 to TRBJ1-1; 10 bases map to TRBD1. There are 15 residues in the CDR3. CDR1 is GTSNPN and CDR2 is SVGIG in the germline V gene (reference sequence). Losses at the gene ends were 5 bases for V and 4 bases for J; bases not matched to a gene: 10. This CDR3 is CAWEDTGTGVTEAFF. The CDR3 region has the DNA TGTGCCTGGGAAGATACCGGGACAGGGGTCACTGAAGCTTTCTTT.

The chain uses TRBV29-1 and TRBJ2-7; a weak D match, TRBD2 (6 bases). The CDR3 is 12 residues long. Trimming cost V 6 bases and J 3 bases, with 12 bases left between them. Germline CDR1 SQVTM, CDR2 ANQGSEA. CDR3 nucleotides: TGCAGCGTGACTAGATCCGGCTACGAGCAGTACTTC. Translated: CSVTRSGYEQYF.

This clone appeared a few times. V is TRBV29-1 and J is TRBJ2-1; 8 bases are a match to TRBD2. Germline V gene sequence: CDR1 SQVTM, CDR2 ANQGSEA. V dropped 5 bases and J dropped 4; count of bases not matched to a gene: 7. The CDR3 contains 14 residues. Here the CDR3 reads CSVKLAGYYNEQFF. CDR3 sequence (DNA): TGCAGCGTTAAGTTAGCGGGATATTACAATGAGCAGTTCTTC.

In its sample, this clone was seen a few times. The chain links TRBV18 to TRBJ2-5; D ambiguous. The CDR3 consists of 15 residues. The germline gives CDR1 KGHSH, CDR2 LQKENI. The V end lost 3 bases, the J end lost 4 bases, and 15 bases lay between the germline ends. CDR3 residues: CASSPREWLGETQYF. CDR3 DNA sequence: TGTGCCAGCTCACCTCGAGAATGGCTGGGAGAGACCCAGTACTTC.

The V call is TRBV6-6, the J call TRBJ2-5; D is perhaps TRBD1 (5 bases). V was pared by 5 bases and J by 2 bases, with 12 bases between. CDR3 length equals 14 residues. The germline CDR1 and CDR2 sequences are MNHNY and SVGAGI (reference sequence). CDR3 amino acids: CASSPEGAQETQYF. The CDR3, as DNA: TGTGCCAGCAGTCCTGAAGGGGCGCAAGAGACCCAGTACTTC.

In regard to this clone: This CDR3 is also generated by other DNA sequences in the sample. The chain has TRBV30 and TRBJ2-2; D gene unclear. The germline gives CDR1 GTSNPN, CDR2 SVGIG (reference sequence). This CDR3 is 14 amino acids long. V lost 1 base and J lost 6, with 12 bases in between. The CDR3: CAWSAWIASGELFF. The CDR3 region has the DNA TGTGCCTGGAGTGCATGGATCGCGTCCGGGGAGCTGTTTTTT.

V is TRBV9 and J is TRBJ2-2, with D perhaps TRBD1 or TRBD2 (5 bases each). The ends were cut back, 2 bases at V and 7 bases at J, with 15 bases in the middle. Germline V lookup: CDR1 SGDLS, CDR2 YYNGEE. The length of the CDR3 is 15 residues. CDR3 residues: CASSVSPRGGGELFF. The DNA for the CDR3 is TGTGCCAGCAGCGTCAGCCCCCGGGGCGGCGGGGAGCTGTTTTTT.

The rearrangement uses TRBV29-1 and TRBJ2-7; 9 positions agree with TRBD2. CDR1 and CDR2 (germline): SQVTM, ANQGSEA. The CDR3 covers 15 residues. J lost 7 bases, V lost 6 bases, and 16 bases had no gene match. The CDR3 loop reads CSVLPTSGPTGEQYF. In nucleotides, the CDR3 is TGCAGCGTGCTCCCCACTAGCGGGCCGACGGGGGAGCAGTACTTC.

V and J are TRBV10-3 and TRBJ1-2; D unclear. The CDR3 contains 12 residues. Germline values: CDR1 ENHRY, CDR2 SYGVKD. V was pared by 4 bases and J by 8 bases, with 11 bases between. The CDR3 DNA follows: TGTGCCATCAGTGTCTCCGCGTGGGGCTACACCTTC. Its translation is CAISVSAWGYTF.

CDR3: CSVVTQGPDTQYF. The CDR3 region has the DNA TGCAGCGTTGTTACACAGGGCCCAGATACGCAGTATTTT. The genes are TRBV29-1 and TRBJ2-3; TRBD1 is a possible D gene (6 bases). Trimming stripped 4 bases from V and 4 bases from J, with 12 bases between. The CDR3 is made up of 13 amino acids. Germline loops: CDR1 SQVTM, CDR2 ANQGSEA.

V usage is TRBV29-1 and J usage is TRBJ2-3; D ambiguous. V was clipped by 8 bases and J by 5 bases, with 11 bases between them. CDR3 length: 11 residues. CDR1 SQVTM and CDR2 ANQGSEA come from the germline V gene. In DNA form, the CDR3 reads TGCAGCCCCTCGGTTCGAGATACGCAGTATTTT. This codes for CSPSVRDTQYF.

The genes are TRBV2 and TRBJ2-7, with no clear D. This CDR3 contains 11 residues. Trimming left V 8 bases short and J 2 bases short, with 7 bases between. The germline CDR1 and CDR2 sequences are SNHLY and FYNNEI. CDR3 sequence reads: CASLRAYEQYF. The DNA for the CDR3 is TGTGCCAGCCTCCGGGCCTACGAGCAGTACTTC. Filled out from reference TRBV2 and TRBJ2-7, the complete variable domain reads EPEVTQTPSHQVTQMGQEVILRCVPISNHLYFYWYRQILGQKVEFLVSFYNNEISEKSEIFDDQFSVERPDGSNFTLKIRSTKLEDSAMYFCASLRAYEQYFGPGTRLTVT.

This clone appeared once. The V call is TRBV7-3, the J call TRBJ2-3, with 8 nucleotides matching TRBD1. The CDR3 is 15 residues long. Germline CDR1 SGHTA, CDR2 FQGTGA. V dropped 5 bases and J dropped 0; count of bases not matched to a gene: 4. The CDR3: CASSPGTGSTDTQYF. The CDR3 DNA reads TGTGCCAGCAGCCCCGGGACAGGAAGCACAGATACGCAGTATTTT.